This T cell receptor (beta chain) was captured by sequencing in a study of response to subunit inactivated influenza vaccine. This clonotype was detected only a few times. Its specificity is unknown. MiXCR was run by TCRdb on the RT-PCR reads, yielding one entry per CDR3 protein. The data show over 750,000 distinct CDR3 sequences, with approximately 21% seen just once and about a tenth held by the top ten. Study findings and constraints: It was the authors' suggestion that each seasonal influenza vaccination recruits few new T cells.

Germline values: CDR1 MNHEY, CDR2 SVGEGT. The CDR3 is 18 residues long. Unmatched junction bases numbered 16, after V lost 6 bases and J lost 4 bases. Source: PBMCs from blood, taken roughly 5 days after vaccination. V usage is TRBV6-2 or TRBV6-3 and J usage is TRBJ2-7, with 12 bases that match TRBD2. The receptor comes from a man aged 45-60 years who received an inactivated influenza vaccine. CDR3 protein: CASRRTSGIGIRSYEQYF. CDR3 bases: TGTGCCAGCAGGCGGACTAGCGGGATAGGCATAAGGAGTTACGAGCAGTACTTC.